A selection of T cell receptor beta chains follows, all from one sample in a study of OX40 agonist ivuxolimab in advanced cancers. TCRdb keeps only in-frame clones here, not all; method: immunoSEQ multiplex PCR. The table includes 75,000 to 100,000 clones, roughly nine tenths detected once. Specimen: CD4+ or CD8+ T cells sorted from blood, collected in a trial of the OX40 agonist ivuxolimab. The receptors derive from an adult with an advanced solid tumor such as melanoma, head and neck, liver or kidney cancer. The CDR3 runs from the conserved cysteine through the conserved F or W. The order of the fields is V gene, clone size, D gene, J gene, CDR3 protein, CDR3 DNA. A D gene is named only where the DNA matches it firmly. Not every row has a clone size; where given, it reads once, few, many or a size class.

>TRBV5-8|-|-|TRBJ1-3
CASSLGRHSGNTIYF
TGTGCCAGCAGCTTGGGACGGCACTCTGGAAACACCATATATTTT
>TRBV4-1|-|-|TRBJ1-1
CASSRNGGPNTEAFF
TGCGCCAGCAGCCGCAACGGCGGCCCAAACACTGAAGCTTTCTTT
>TRBV29-1|-|-|TRBJ2-3
CSVEKSTDTQYF
TGCAGCGTTGAAAAAAGCACAGATACGCAGTATTTT
>TRBV13|-|TRBD1|TRBJ2-7
CASSPGTGEGYEQYF
TGTGCCAGCAGCCCGGGGACAGGGGAAGGCTACGAGCAGTACTTC
>TRBV7-9|-|-|TRBJ2-7
CASSQATAYEQYF
TGTGCCAGCAGCCAAGCGACGGCGTACGAGCAGTACTTC
>TRBV6-5|-|-|TRBJ2-7
CASSRIAGSYEQYF
TGTGCCAGCAGCCGTATTGCGGGCTCCTACGAGCAGTACTTC
>TRBV7-2|-|-|TRBJ1-2
CASSSRRADGYTF
TGTGCCAGCAGCTCCCGGAGGGCTGATGGCTACACCTTC
>TRBV9|-|TRBD2|TRBJ2-2
CASSPTGTSWNTGELFF
TGTGCCAGCAGCCCGACGGGGACTAGCTGGAACACCGGGGAGCTGTTTTTT
>TRBV30|-|TRBD1|TRBJ1-4
CAWSVGTGSGGLFF
TGTGCCTGGAGTGTAGGGACAGGGTCCGGAGGGCTGTTTTTT
>TRBV6-5|once|-|TRBJ2-1
CASSYSIFDNEQFF
TGTGCCAGCAGTTACTCGATTTTTGACAATGAGCAGTTCTTC
>TRBV7-3|-|-|TRBJ2-3
CASSLRSSGSTDTQYF
TGTGCCAGCAGCTTACGGTCCAGCGGGAGCACAGATACGCAGTATTTT
>TRBV2|-|-|TRBJ1-5
CASPGGVNQPQHF
TGTGCCAGCCCCGGGGGGGTCAATCAGCCCCAGCATTTT
>TRBV7-2|-|-|TRBJ2-7
CASSLSGPYEQYF
TGTGCCAGCAGCTTATCCGGGCCCTACGAGCAGTACTTC
>TRBV27|once|-|TRBJ2-1
CASSLFSGGSDNEQFF
TGTGCCAGCAGTTTATTTTCGGGGGGCAGTGACAATGAGCAGTTCTTC
>TRBV2|-|-|TRBJ2-6
CASGLEASGANVLTF
TGTGCCAGCGGCTTGGAGGCGTCCGGGGCCAACGTCCTGACTTTC
>TRBV5-1|-|TRBD2|TRBJ2-7
CASRRLAGVNEQYF
TGCGCCAGCCGGCGACTAGCGGGAGTAAACGAGCAGTACTTC
>TRBV7-2|-|-|TRBJ2-7
CASSSGNPPPGEQYF
TGTGCCAGCAGCTCCGGGAACCCTCCTCCGGGCGAGCAGTACTTC
>TRBV28|-|-|TRBJ2-7
CAHSLGGGVYEQYF
TGTGCCCATTCGCTGGGGGGCGGCGTCTACGAGCAGTACTTC
>TRBV7-7|-|-|TRBJ2-1
CASSLGPGSYNEQFF
TGTGCCAGCAGCTTAGGCCCGGGCTCCTACAATGAGCAGTTCTTC
>TRBV9|-|TRBD2|TRBJ2-1
CASSKGGIAGAYNEQFF
TGTGCCAGCAGCAAAGGGGGTATAGCGGGAGCTTACAATGAGCAGTTCTTC
>TRBV11-3|-|-|TRBJ1-1
CASSVSRTGEAFF
TGTGCCAGCAGCGTGAGTAGAACTGGTGAAGCTTTCTTT
>TRBV28|few|TRBD1|TRBJ2-1
CASSSGTGGYNEQFF
TGTGCCAGCAGTTCAGGGACAGGGGGCTACAATGAGCAGTTCTTC
>TRBV5-1|once|-|TRBJ2-1
CASSFSTDDNEQFF
TGCGCCAGCAGCTTTTCCACCGATGACAATGAGCAGTTCTTC
>TRBV28|-|TRBD1|TRBJ2-7
CASSYGTGISYEQYF
TGTGCCAGCAGCTACGGGACAGGCATTTCCTACGAGCAGTACTTC
>TRBV7-2|-|-|TRBJ2-3
CASSKTGTDTQYF
TGTGCCAGCAGCAAGACCGGGACAGATACGCAGTATTTT
>TRBV7-2|-|TRBD1|TRBJ2-1
CASSFLDRVAYNEQFF
TGTGCCAGCAGCTTCCTGGACAGGGTTGCCTACAATGAGCAGTTCTTC
>TRBV28|once|-|TRBJ2-7
CASSVTREKYF
TGTGCCAGCAGTGTGACAAGGGAGAAGTACTTC
>TRBV7-2|-|-|TRBJ2-7
CASSQMPGQSYEQYF
TGTGCCAGCAGCCAAATGCCGGGACAATCCTACGAGCAGTACTTC
>TRBV7-9|-|-|TRBJ2-7
CASSLGTGPYEQYF
TGTGCCAGCAGCCTAGGGACCGGACCCTACGAGCAGTACTTC
>TRBV10-3|-|TRBD2|TRBJ2-1
CAIREGLAGVREQFF
TGTGCCATCAGGGAGGGACTAGCGGGAGTTCGAGAGCAGTTCTTC
>TRBV13|-|TRBD2|TRBJ2-7
CASSPRTSGRDEQYF
TGTGCCAGCAGCCCCCGGACTAGCGGTAGGGACGAGCAGTACTTC
>TRBV6-5|-|TRBD2|TRBJ2-7
CATSEREGYEQYF
TGTGCCACCTCTGAGCGGGAGGGCTACGAGCAGTACTTC
>TRBV11-2|-|-|TRBJ1-1
CASSSLQGFGAFF
TGTGCCAGCAGTTCCCTCCAGGGATTTGGAGCTTTCTTT
>TRBV15|-|TRBD1|TRBJ2-1
CATSRGQGALDEQFF
TGTGCCACCAGCAGGGGACAGGGGGCTCTCGATGAGCAGTTCTTC
>TRBV13|-|TRBD2|TRBJ2-1
CASSYFPGLAVSHEQFF
TGTGCCAGCAGCTACTTCCCCGGACTAGCGGTGTCCCATGAGCAGTTCTTC
>TRBV5-1|-|-|TRBJ2-2
CASSLLRVNTGELFF
TGCGCCAGCAGCTTGTTGAGGGTGAACACCGGGGAGCTGTTTTTT
>TRBV6-5|-|-|TRBJ1-4
CASSYSGKNEKLFF
TGTGCCAGCAGTTACTCGGGGAAGAATGAAAAACTGTTTTTT
>TRBV19|-|-|TRBJ2-5
CASSPRGGSRVETQYF
TGTGCCAGTAGTCCGAGGGGGGGCAGTAGGGTTGAGACCCAGTACTTC
>TRBV14|-|TRBD1|TRBJ1-1
CASNQGGTEAFF
TGTGCCAGCAACCAGGGGGGTACTGAAGCTTTCTTT
>TRBV28|-|-|TRBJ2-4
CASSPHGNSPKAKNIQYF
TGTGCCAGCAGTCCTCATGGAAACAGCCCCAAAGCCAAAAACATTCAGTACTTC
>TRBV4-3|-|TRBD2|TRBJ2-5
CASSRGLAGGETQYF
TGCGCCAGCAGCCGGGGACTAGCGGGAGGGGAGACCCAGTACTTC
>TRBV5-1|-|-|TRBJ2-3
CASSFRGARDTQYF
TGCGCCAGCAGCTTTAGGGGGGCGCGAGATACGCAGTATTTT
>TRBV7-6|-|-|TRBJ2-5
CASSLAFGGQETQYF
TGTGCCAGCAGCTTAGCGTTTGGGGGCCAAGAGACCCAGTACTTC
>TRBV5-6|once|-|TRBJ1-5
CASSLGGYSNQPQHF
TGTGCCAGCAGCTTGGGGGGTTATAGCAATCAGCCCCAGCATTTT
>TRBV7-2|-|-|TRBJ2-1
CASSLSGPRSYNEQFF
TGTGCCAGCAGCTTATCAGGGCCCCGTTCCTACAATGAGCAGTTCTTC
>TRBV5-1|-|-|TRBJ2-3
CASSLGQVTDTQYF
TGCGCCAGCAGCTTAGGCCAGGTCACAGATACGCAGTATTTT
>TRBV28|few|-|TRBJ1-2
CASSYRDSYTF
TGTGCCAGCAGCTACAGGGACAGCTACACCTTC
>TRBV19|-|-|TRBJ2-3
CASLRTSRSPDTQYF
TGTGCCAGTTTAAGGACATCCCGAAGTCCAGATACGCAGTATTTT
>TRBV7-3|-|TRBD2|TRBJ2-1
CASSLTGLAGDEQFF
TGTGCCAGCAGCTTAACGGGACTAGCGGGAGATGAGCAGTTCTTC
>TRBV5-8|-|TRBD2|TRBJ2-7
CASSTGTSGSYEQYF
TGTGCCAGCAGCACGGGGACTAGCGGAAGCTACGAGCAGTACTTC
>TRBV6-1|-|-|TRBJ1-5
CASRQGINQPQHF
TGTGCCAGCAGACAGGGAATCAATCAGCCCCAGCATTTT